The 16 T cell receptor beta chains listed next were all sequenced from one sample in a study of blood T cell repertoires in COVID-19. Assay used: immunoSEQ multiplex PCR; TCRdb lists only in-frame clones, some missing. The sample holds around 150,000 clones; roughly 79% are singletons and the top ten take 20% to 25%. The specimen sequenced was peripheral blood. The receptors originated from an elderly woman with acute or convalescent COVID-19.

The CDR3 loop is CASSLLGGQNPNYGYTF. The CDR3 DNA is TGTGCCAGCAGTTTGTTAGGGGGCCAAAACCCTAACTATGGCTACACCTTC. The chain employs TRBV27 and TRBJ1-2; 7 bases map to TRBD1. Looked up from germline, CDR1 is MNHEY and CDR2 is SMNVEV (reference sequence). The CDR3 totals 17 residues. V lost 3 bases, J lost 0 bases, and 10 bases stayed unmatched.

The chain employs TRBV9 and TRBJ2-5; D is perhaps TRBD1 (6 bases). V dropped 0 bases and J dropped 5 bases, with 11 bases sitting between them. CDR3 length: 14 amino acids. Germline loops: CDR1 SGDLS, CDR2 YYNGEE. DNA for the CDR3: TGTGCCAGCAGCGTAGAGGGACAACAGGAGACCCAGTACTTC. It is translated as CASSVEGQQETQYF.

The chain is built from TRBV7-9 and TRBJ1-1; D is perhaps TRBD1 (5 bases). The V gene lost 4 bases and the J gene lost 5 bases, with 11 bases spanning the gap. In germline, CDR1 is SEHNR, CDR2 FQNEAQ (reference sequence). The CDR3 covers 13 residues. The CDR3 spells CASSSQGGTEAFF. The CDR3 nucleotides read TGTGCCAGCAGCTCCCAGGGAGGAACTGAAGCTTTCTTT.

Only one count was recorded for this clone. The CDR3 nucleotides read TGCGCCAGCAGCTTGTTTGACTCCACCGGGGAGCTGTTTTTT. The encoded protein is CASSLFDSTGELFF. The chain has TRBV5-1 and TRBJ2-2; D not certain. V was clipped by 1 base and J by 4 bases, with 8 bases between them. The CDR3 is 14 amino acids. CDR1 and CDR2 from the germline V gene are SGHRS and YFSETQ.

The DNA for the CDR3 is TGTGCCAGCAGCTTACAGAGGCCTGGGGCCAACGTCCTGACTTTC. Protein sequence: CASSLQRPGANVLTF. The chain has TRBV7-6 and TRBJ2-6; D is unclear. Germline loops: CDR1 SGHVS, CDR2 FNYEAQ. V dropped 2 bases and J dropped 2 bases, with 7 bases sitting between them. The CDR3 totals 15 residues.

V gene TRBV27 combines with J gene TRBJ2-7; 7 bases are a match to TRBD1. The germline V gene has CDR1 MNHEY and CDR2 SMNVEV (reference sequence). Trimming cost V 5 bases and J 4 bases; bases outside gene matches: 8. This CDR3 spans 14 amino acids. The CDR3 coding sequence is TGTGCCAGCAGTCAGGACAGGAATCGTTACGAGCAGTACTTC. Encoded protein: CASSQDRNRYEQYF.

The chain recombines TRBV5-5 with TRBJ1-2; D gene ambiguous. Trimming took 1 base from V and 4 from J, leaving 11 bases between them. Germline CDR1 SGHKS, CDR2 YYEKEE (reference sequence). This CDR3 comprises 14 residues. CDR3 loop: CASSLSQILYGYTF. CDR3 in DNA: TGTGCCAGCAGCTTGTCGCAGATCCTCTATGGCTACACCTTC.

The chain recombines TRBV27 with TRBJ1-1; no firm D call. V lost 4 bases and J lost 4, with 10 bases in between. The CDR3 runs 13 residues. The germline gives CDR1 MNHEY, CDR2 SMNVEV (reference sequence). For the CDR3, the DNA is TGTGCCAGCAGTTACACTGGAGTCACTGAAGCTTTCTTT. This translates into CASSYTGVTEAFF.

J is TRBJ2-1 and V is TRBV14; no firm D call. Germline values: CDR1 SGHDN, CDR2 FVKESK. This CDR3 has 13 residues. V was pared by 1 base and J by 9 bases, with 10 bases between. CDR3 DNA sequence: TGTGCCAGCAGCCAAGCGGTTAACGGTGAGCAGTTCTTC. The encoded protein is CASSQAVNGEQFF.

The rearrangement joins TRBV7-9 to TRBJ2-7; TRBD2 matches 12 bases. The CDR3 consists of 16 residues. V dropped 4 bases and J dropped 0; count of bases not matched to a gene: 4. Germline V CDR1 and CDR2: SEHNR, FQNEAQ (reference sequence). In nucleotides, the CDR3 is TGTGCCAGCAGCTGGACTAGCGGGAAAAGCTCCTACGAGCAGTACTTC. It specifies CASSWTSGKSSYEQYF. The variable domain in full, with the rest retrieved from reference TRBV7-9 and TRBJ2-7, is DTGVSQNPRHKITKRGQNVTFRCDPISEHNRLYWYRQTLGQGPEFLTYFQNEAQLEKSRLLSDRFSAERPKGSFSTLEIQRTEQGDSAMYLCASSWTSGKSSYEQYFGPGTRLTVT.

The chain combines TRBV3-1 (or the pseudogene TRBV3-2) with TRBJ2-7; TRBD2 matches at 15 bases. Trimming cost V 3 bases and J 3 bases; bases outside gene matches: 9. Germline CDR1 is LGHDT and CDR2 is YNNKEL (reference sequence). This CDR3 spans 18 amino acids. The CDR3 DNA follows: TGTGCCAGCAGCCAGTTCGGACTAGCGGGAGGGCCTAACTACGAGCAGTACTTC. Amino acid sequence: CASSQFGLAGGPNYEQYF.

This clone was picked up one time. The rearrangement uses TRBV7-2 and TRBJ2-5; 10 nucleotides align to TRBD2. In germline, CDR1 is SGHTA, CDR2 FQGNSA. The V and J ends lost 5 bases and 2 bases, in that order; junction bases with no gene match: 5. The length of the CDR3 is 15 residues. In nucleotides, the CDR3 is TGTGCCAGCAGCCTCAAGACTAGCGGGCAAGAGACCCAGTACTTC. Translation gives CASSLKTSGQETQYF.

The chain employs TRBV2 and TRBJ2-7; no clear D. CDR1 is SNHLY, CDR2 FYNNEI, per germline. V lost 2 bases and J lost 0, with 8 bases in between. The CDR3 is 14 residues long. The CDR3 protein is CASSELVSSYEQYF. CDR3 DNA: TGTGCCAGCAGTGAACTGGTGAGCTCCTACGAGCAGTACTTC.

For the CDR3, the DNA is TGTGCCAGCAGCTTAGGTCGCGGTGAGCAGTTCTTC. Encoded protein: CASSLGRGEQFF. The rearrangement links TRBV11-2 to TRBJ2-1; D unclear. Looked up from germline, CDR1 is SGHAT and CDR2 is FQNNGV. The CDR3 runs to 12 residues. Trimming removed 1 base from V and 9 bases from J, with 7 bases in between.

This clone was seen a few times. The chain uses TRBV19 and TRBJ2-3, with 7 bases that match TRBD1. Germline CDR1 reads LNHDA; CDR2 reads SQIVND (reference sequence). V lost 5 bases, J lost 0 bases, and 8 bases stayed unmatched. The CDR3 has 16 amino acids. This CDR3 is CASSQLNRGSTDTQYF. The CDR3 DNA reads as TGTGCCAGTAGTCAGCTCAACAGGGGTAGCACAGATACGCAGTATTTT.

This CDR3 is CASSFPGVDEQYF. DNA of the CDR3: TGTGCCAGCAGCTTTCCAGGGGTGGACGAGCAGTACTTC. The rearrangement links TRBV5-4 to TRBJ2-7; D is possibly TRBD1 (6 bases). The germline gives CDR1 SGHNT, CDR2 YYREEE (reference sequence). V lost 2 bases and J 5 bases, leaving 11 bases between the germline ends. CDR3 size: 13 residues.